This T cell receptor (beta chain) was found in a study of breast tumors, draining lymph nodes, adjacent tissues. Study-level results: Tumor TCR diversity was below lymph nodes but above nontumor tissue. The data were judged consistent with most tumor T cells coming from lymph node and expanding in tumor. That most tumor T cells come from lymph nodes remained unproven.

Breast cancer patients provided tissue from their axillary draining lymph nodes. TCRdb independently ran MiXCR on the multiplex PCR reads; one entry per CDR3 protein. This table holds fewer than 85,000 distinct CDR3 sequences, around 20% found once. For this clonotype: Its cognate antigen is unknown. A single base separates this from a much larger clone, so it may be a read error.

This CDR3 has 16 residues. Losses at the gene ends were 0 bases for V and 2 bases for J; bases not matched to a gene: 2. The germline CDR1 and CDR2 sequences are MNHEY and SVGEGT. The TCR was taken from a female donor with breast cancer. Some clones in this sample may be carry-over from other donors' samples. The rearrangement uses TRBV6-2 or TRBV6-3 and TRBJ2-5, with 11 bases fitting TRBD2. Sequencing input: axillary lymph node tissue. CDR3 nucleotides: TGTGCCAGCAGTTACTCTAGACTAGCGGGACAAGAGACCCAGTACTTC. As protein: CASSYSRLAGQETQYF.